The 28 T cell receptor beta chains presented below share a single source sample, sequenced in a study of blood T cell repertoires in COVID-19 (dated by TCRdb to about 2020). Library preparation employed the immunoSEQ multiplex PCR assay. TCRdb mirrors the immuneACCESS table, restricted to in-frame sequences. Some clones are absent from its copies; in checked studies, under half trace to an unresolved V gene, and the reason for the others is unknown. Here the sample has approximately 99,000 clones; roughly 88% occur a single time. The ten largest clones add up to around 1.9% of the sample. The sequenced material came from peripheral blood. Source of these receptors: a man aged 50-59 years with COVID-19, enrolled during active disease.

The chain uses TRBV7-9 and TRBJ1-2, with TRBD1 identical over 10 bases. Trimming took 5 bases from V and 7 from J; bases not matched to a gene: 7. This CDR3 has 14 amino acids. The germline gives CDR1 SEHNR, CDR2 FQNEAQ (reference sequence). CDR3 loop: CASSPSGTGVGYTF. Written as DNA, the CDR3 is TGTGCCAGCAGCCCCTCCGGGACAGGGGTTGGCTACACCTTC.

The CDR3 is CAWGQYSGNTIYF. In DNA form, the CDR3 reads TGTGCCTGGGGACAGTACTCTGGAAACACCATATATTTT. The chain joins TRBV30 to TRBJ1-3; weak D call: TRBD1 (6 bases). This CDR3 has 13 residues. Germline CDR1 and CDR2: GTSNPN and SVGIG (reference sequence). The V and J ends lost 5 bases and 0 bases respectively, with 8 bases between them.

The rearrangement uses TRBV3-1 (or the pseudogene TRBV3-2) and TRBJ2-3; D unresolved. V was cut by 0 bases and J by 3 bases, with 4 bases left in between. CDR3 size: 13 residues. Germline CDR1 and CDR2: LGHDT and YNNKEL (reference sequence). For the CDR3, the DNA is TGTGCCAGCAGCCAAGAGAGAACAGATACGCAGTATTTT. Protein: CASSQERTDTQYF.

The chain joins TRBV7-2 to TRBJ2-7, with a weak D call TRBD2 (6 bases). The germline V and J ends were trimmed by 5 bases and 5 bases, with 19 bases remaining between them. The CDR3 has 15 residues. The germline CDR1 and CDR2 sequences are SGHTA and FQGNSA. The CDR3 is CASSRLGREAHEQYF. The CDR3 DNA is TGTGCCAGCAGCCGCCTCGGTAGGGAGGCCCACGAGCAGTACTTC.

The chain combines TRBV11-2 with TRBJ1-1; TRBD1 matches at 8 bases. The germline gives CDR1 SGHAT, CDR2 FQNNGV. The CDR3 consists of 12 residues. Germline trimming cut 5 bases from V and 5 bases from J; bases unmatched to any gene: 1. CDR3 amino acids: CASSTGGTEAFF. The CDR3 DNA follows: TGTGCCAGCAGCACAGGGGGTACTGAAGCTTTCTTT. Using reference TRBV11-2 and TRBJ1-1 for the parts outside the CDR3, the full variable domain is EAGVAQSPRYKIIEKRQSVAFWCNPISGHATLYWYQQILGQGPKLLIQFQNNGVVDDSQLPKDRFSAERLKGVDSTLKIQPAKLEDSAVYLCASSTGGTEAFFGQGTRLTVV.

V and J are TRBV7-2 and TRBJ2-3; tentative D call: TRBD1 (6 bases). CDR1 SGHTA and CDR2 FQGNSA come from the germline V gene. Trimming shortened V by 5 bases and J by 2 bases, and 8 bases separated the two germline ends. The CDR3 runs to 13 residues. CDR3 region: CASSRTVTDTQYF. CDR3 nucleotides: TGTGCCAGCAGCAGGACAGTCACAGATACGCAGTATTTT.

The CDR3 loop is CASSLRTGPEAFF. In DNA, the CDR3 is TGTGCCAGCAGTTTACGGACAGGGCCGGAAGCTTTCTTT. The V and J genes are TRBV27 and TRBJ1-1; TRBD1 agrees at 8 bases. The trim removed 2 bases at V and 8 bases at J, leaving 4 bases unmatched. Germline CDR1 is MNHEY and CDR2 is SMNVEV (reference sequence). The CDR3 is 13 amino acids.

The V call is TRBV7-3, the J call TRBJ2-3; 9 nucleotides match TRBD2. V was clipped by 1 base and J by 7 bases; unmatched bases: 9. CDR1 is SGHTA, CDR2 FQGTGA, per germline. The CDR3 is 16 amino acids. CDR3 DNA sequence: TGTGCCAGCAGCTTAAAGAAGAGCGGGGGGCCCCATACGCAGTATTTT. It specifies CASSLKKSGGPHTQYF.

This clone was seen only once. This chain links TRBV5-1 with TRBJ1-2; D perhaps matches TRBD1 (5 bases). Germline assignment: CDR1 SGHRS and CDR2 YFSETQ. V lost 5 bases and J 6 bases, leaving 17 bases between the germline ends. The CDR3 extends over 14 amino acids. CDR3 coding DNA: TGCGCCAGCAGTCCAAGCAGGGTTCGGGATGGCTACACCTTC. Translating gives CASSPSRVRDGYTF.

Here the CDR3 reads CASSPRPARDYGYTF. CDR3 nucleotide sequence: TGTGCCAGCAGCCCGCGCCCCGCCAGGGACTATGGCTACACCTTC. V is TRBV11-2 and J is TRBJ1-2, with a weak D call TRBD1 (5 bases). Germline V gene sequence: CDR1 SGHAT, CDR2 FQNNGV. This CDR3 has 15 amino acids. Between the trimmed V and J ends, which lost 5 bases and 3 bases, there was a span of 16 bases.

V usage is TRBV5-1 and J usage is TRBJ2-7, with D possibly matching TRBD1 (6 bases). Trimming took 4 bases from V and 1 from J, leaving 15 bases between them. CDR3 length equals 15 residues. Per the germline V gene, CDR1 is SGHRS and CDR2 is YFSETQ. The DNA for the CDR3 is TGCGCCAGCAGCACCGGTAACAGGGTATCCTACGAGCAGTACTTC. Amino acid sequence: CASSTGNRVSYEQYF.

V gene TRBV19 combines with J gene TRBJ1-2; 7 nucleotides align to TRBD1. Germline trimming cut 5 bases from V and 7 bases from J; bases unmatched to any gene: 16. The CDR3 has 16 amino acids. Germline-derived CDR1 and CDR2 are LNHDA and SQIVND (reference sequence). CDR3 amino acids: CASSVWGKGAGAGYTF. CDR3 nucleotides: TGTGCCAGTAGTGTTTGGGGTAAGGGGGCAGGAGCTGGCTACACCTTC.

CDR3 nucleotides: TGTGCCAGCAGACCCCGGGACAGGGCTGGCTACACCTTC. This encodes CASRPRDRAGYTF. J is TRBJ1-2 and V is TRBV27; TRBD1 aligns across 9 bases. Germline CDR1 is MNHEY and CDR2 is SMNVEV (reference sequence). The CDR3 contains 13 residues. V trimming: 6 bases; J trimming: 7 bases; junction bases outside the gene matches: 6.

The chain is built from TRBV7-9 and TRBJ2-2; D might be TRBD1 (7 bases). Germline V gene lookup returns CDR1 SEHNR and CDR2 FQNEAQ (reference sequence). The CDR3 extends over 16 amino acids. Trimming left V 4 bases short and J 7 bases short, with 19 bases between. In nucleotides, the CDR3 is TGTGCCAGCAGCTCCCCCACGGAGGGGGCTATCGGGGAGCTGTTTTTT. As protein: CASSSPTEGAIGELFF.

The chain is built from TRBV3-1 (or the pseudogene TRBV3-2) and TRBJ2-1; 8 bases are shared with TRBD2. J lost 0 bases, V lost 2 bases, and 6 bases had no gene match. The CDR3 is made up of 17 amino acids. Germline V gene data show CDR1 as LGHDT and CDR2 as YNNKEL (reference sequence). The chain's CDR3 is CASSQMGLVGSYNEQFF. In DNA, the CDR3 is TGTGCCAGCAGCCAAATGGGACTAGTGGGCTCCTACAATGAGCAGTTCTTC.

The rearrangement joins TRBV4-2 to TRBJ2-7, with a weak D call TRBD2 (5 bases). V shed 0 bases and J shed 4 bases, with 16 bases lying between them. CDR3 length equals 16 residues. Germline CDR1 and CDR2: LGHNA and YNFKEQ. The CDR3 coding sequence is TGTGCCAGCAGCCAAGATGTGAGAGGGCGAGGGTACGAGCAGTACTTC. Residues: CASSQDVRGRGYEQYF.

V and J are TRBV28 and TRBJ1-5; 8 bases match TRBD1. V lost 6 bases, J lost 7 bases, and 2 bases stayed unmatched. The CDR3 totals 12 residues. The V gene's germline CDR1 is MDHEN and CDR2 SYDVKM. The CDR3 nucleotides are TGTGCCAGCAGGACAGGGGTCCAGCCCCAGCATTTT. As protein: CASRTGVQPQHF.

In its sample, this clone was seen once. The chain carries TRBV27 and TRBJ2-1; TRBD1 matches 7 bases. After removal of 2 bases from V and 0 bases from J, the junction contained 1 base not matched to a gene. The CDR3 has 15 residues. Looked up from germline, CDR1 is MNHEY and CDR2 is SMNVEV (reference sequence). CDR3 loop: CASSLDRVSYNEQFF. Written as DNA, the CDR3 is TGTGCCAGCAGTTTAGACAGGGTCTCCTACAATGAGCAGTTCTTC.

V gene TRBV27 combines with J gene TRBJ2-7, with D unclear. The CDR3 has 12 residues. Trimming removed 7 bases from V and 3 bases from J, with 10 bases in between. CDR1 is MNHEY and CDR2 is SMNVEV in the germline V gene (reference sequence). This CDR3 reads CASTSPGYEQYF. The DNA for the CDR3 is TGTGCCAGCACCTCTCCGGGCTACGAGCAGTACTTC.

This chain links TRBV7-9 with TRBJ1-5, with 8 bases lining up with TRBD1. Germline V gene sequence: CDR1 SEHNR, CDR2 FQNEAQ (reference sequence). The CDR3 is 16 amino acids. Trimming at V came to 4 bases and at J to 4 bases, leaving 9 bases not matched to a gene. This chain's CDR3 is CASSSWDTGGNQPQHF. The DNA of the CDR3 is TGTGCCAGCAGCTCGTGGGACACAGGGGGGAATCAGCCCCAGCATTTT.

This clone was picked up one time. J is TRBJ1-2 and V is TRBV7-9; 10 nucleotides match TRBD1. V trimming: 5 bases; J trimming: 4 bases; junction bases outside the gene matches: 1. CDR1 and CDR2 (germline): SEHNR, FQNEAQ (reference sequence). CDR3 size: 13 residues. DNA of the CDR3: TGTGCCAGCAGCGGGACAGGGGCCTATGGCTACACCTTC. It translates to CASSGTGAYGYTF.

The chain carries TRBV3-1 (or the pseudogene TRBV3-2) and TRBJ2-3; 8 bases line up with TRBD2. With 6 bases clipped from V and 4 bases from J, the junction kept 6 bases outside the gene matches. The CDR3 sequence is 14 residues long. The germline CDR1 and CDR2 sequences are LGHDT and YNNKEL (reference sequence). CDR3 sequence (DNA): TGTGCCAGCAGTCTTAGCGGGGTCCCAGATACGCAGTATTTT. Amino acids: CASSLSGVPDTQYF.

The chain joins TRBV2 to TRBJ2-1; TRBD2 matches 14 bases. CDR1 is SNHLY and CDR2 is FYNNEI in the germline V gene. V was clipped by 8 bases and J by 9 bases; unmatched bases: 9. The CDR3 is 15 residues long. CDR3 in amino acids: CASGLAGGGLREQFF. The CDR3 DNA follows: TGTGCCAGCGGACTAGCGGGGGGCGGGCTTCGTGAGCAGTTCTTC.

V usage is TRBV6-1 and J usage is TRBJ2-1, with 8 positions matching TRBD2. The CDR3 consists of 16 residues. Trimming took 1 base from V and 9 from J; bases not matched to a gene: 11. From germline, CDR1 is MNHNS and CDR2 SASEGT. The CDR3 nucleotides are TGTGCCAGCAGTGAAGTAGCGGGGTCCAGATTGAGTGAGCAGTTCTTC. Protein product: CASSEVAGSRLSEQFF.

The chain carries TRBV2 and TRBJ2-1, with a weak D call TRBD2 (7 bases). The CDR3 is 16 amino acids. The V and J ends lost 3 bases and 3 bases respectively, with 15 bases between them. CDR1 SNHLY and CDR2 FYNNEI come from the germline V gene. The CDR3 nucleotides read TGTGCCAGCAGTGACTTGGGGGGGGGCCTCTACAATGAGCAGTTCTTC. Amino acids: CASSDLGGGLYNEQFF.

The CDR3 is CATRAGYEQGSNQPQHF. The CDR3, as DNA: TGTGCCACCAGAGCGGGGTACGAACAGGGCAGCAATCAGCCCCAGCATTTT. This chain links TRBV15 with TRBJ1-5; tentatively, D is TRBD1 (6 bases). Trimming left V 6 bases short and J 1 base short, with 19 bases between. CDR3 length: 17 amino acids. Germline lookup yields CDR1 LNHNV and CDR2 YYDKDF (reference sequence).

The rearrangement links TRBV6-2 or TRBV6-3 to TRBJ2-1; 10 nucleotides align to TRBD1. Losses at the gene ends were 6 bases for V and 7 bases for J; bases not matched to a gene: 12. The germline CDR1 and CDR2 sequences are MNHEY and SVGEGT. This CDR3 has 16 amino acids. The DNA for the CDR3 is TGTGCCAGCAGCCCCAAGACAGGGGGCGCCTTTAATGAGCAGTTCTTC. Its translation: CASSPKTGGAFNEQFF.

The chain links TRBV5-6 to TRBJ2-7; TRBD1 agrees at 8 bases. V lost 4 bases to trimming and J lost 3 bases; unmatched junction nucleotides: 9. CDR1 and CDR2 (germline): SGHDT, YYEEEE. CDR3 length: 15 residues. The CDR3, as DNA: TGTGCCAGCAGCCGAGTGCAGGGGGCTGTCTACGAGCAGTACTTC. It specifies CASSRVQGAVYEQYF.